This T cell receptor beta chain is from a study of CXCR3-negative and CXCR3-positive naive CD8 T cells. Study-wide findings and caveats: A higher hydrophobicity marked the TRB CDR3s of CXCR3-positive naive cells versus CXCR3-negative naive cells.

This CDR3 contains 11 residues. Per germline, CDR1 SNHLY and CDR2 FYNNEI. Details on this clonotype: The antigen remains undetermined.

The TRB cDNA libraries were prepared by 5' RACE with UMI labels. TCRdb reworked the 5' RACE reads into one entry per CDR3 protein, no DNA. Its clone listing holds about 84,000 distinct CDR3 sequences. Sample: naive CXCR3+ CD8+ T cells from blood. Subset of the sample: CD45RO-CCR7+CD27+CD95- naive CD8+ T cells expressing CXCR3 (TNR3+). This rearrangement joins TRBV2 to TRBJ1-1. This sequence originates from a human donor in good health. Some clones in this sample may be carry-over from other donors' samples. This chain's CDR3 is CASYRAFEAFF. Variable domain in full (rest from reference TRBV2 and TRBJ1-1): EPEVTQTPSHQVTQMGQEVILRCVPISNHLYFYWYRQILGQKVEFLVSFYNNEISEKSEIFDDQFSVERPDGSNFTLKIRSTKLEDSAMYFCASYRAFEAFFGQGTRLTVV.